The 14 T cell receptor beta chains reported below all come from one sample, sequenced in a study of beta chain features in type 1 diabetes. Sequencing targeted expressed TCRB transcripts, as all isolated RNA had been reverse transcribed. Measured with immunoSEQ multiplex PCR; TCRdb has only the in-frame clones, and not every one. This table has roughly 450,000 clones, more than 9.5% appearing once. Sequencing input: naive CD4+ T cells from blood. These receptors all stem from a woman between 18 and 29 years old in good health.

This clone has just a few counts. The V call is TRBV5-1, the J call TRBJ2-2; D gene unclear. V was trimmed by 2 bases and J by 7 bases, leaving 9 bases between them. The germline V gene has CDR1 SGHRS and CDR2 YFSETQ. The CDR3 contains 13 residues. Here the CDR3 DNA reads TGCGCCAGCAGCTTATTAGTCGACGGGGAGCTGTTTTTT. Amino acid sequence: CASSLLVDGELFF.

This clone was found many times. This chain connects TRBV30 to TRBJ2-1; 7 bases are a match to TRBD1. The CDR3 loop spans 12 amino acids. The ends lost 1 base at V and 12 bases at J; junction bases unmatched: 6. The germline CDR1 and CDR2 sequences are GTSNPN and SVGIG (reference sequence). CDR3 loop: CAWSEGQTGQFF. The CDR3 DNA reads TGTGCCTGGAGTGAGGGACAGACGGGGCAGTTCTTC.

CDR3 amino acids: CASSYSVTGIEQYF. In DNA, the CDR3 is TGTGCCAGCAGTTACTCCGTAACAGGGATCGAGCAGTACTTC. This rearrangement joins TRBV6-6 to TRBJ2-7, with a weak D call TRBD1 (6 bases). The CDR3 has 14 amino acids. Looked up from germline, CDR1 is MNHNY and CDR2 is SVGAGI (reference sequence). V lost 0 bases and J lost 6, with 12 bases in between.

The rearrangement joins TRBV4-1 to TRBJ1-1; the D is unclear. V dropped 2 bases and J dropped 0 bases, with 10 bases sitting between them. The CDR3 is made up of 15 amino acids. Germline V lookup: CDR1 MGHRA, CDR2 YSYEKL. The chain's CDR3 is CASSQLRVMNTEAFF. CDR3 sequence (DNA): TGCGCCAGCAGCCAACTTCGGGTCATGAACACTGAAGCTTTCTTT.

This clone showed up just a few times. This chain connects TRBV2 to TRBJ2-7, with 8 positions matching TRBD1. The CDR3 is made up of 14 amino acids. V shed 8 bases, J shed 1 base, and the junction held 7 bases outside the gene matches. Germline CDR1 reads SNHLY; CDR2 reads FYNNEI. This chain's CDR3 is CASEAGTGSYEQYF. The DNA of the CDR3 is TGTGCCAGCGAAGCCGGGACAGGTTCCTACGAGCAGTACTTC. Full variable domain (outside the CDR3, taken from reference TRBV2 and TRBJ2-7): EPEVTQTPSHQVTQMGQEVILRCVPISNHLYFYWYRQILGQKVEFLVSFYNNEISEKSEIFDDQFSVERPDGSNFTLKIRSTKLEDSAMYFCASEAGTGSYEQYFGPGTRLTVT.

The chain carries TRBV7-2 and TRBJ2-3; TRBD2 matches at 9 bases. Per germline, CDR1 SGHTA and CDR2 FQGNSA. J lost 3 bases, V lost 1 base, and 8 bases had no gene match. This CDR3 has 17 residues. The CDR3 reads CASSLVWSSGATDTQYF. In DNA, the CDR3 is TGTGCCAGCAGCTTAGTTTGGTCTAGCGGGGCGACAGATACGCAGTATTTT.

The chain carries TRBV28 and TRBJ1-2; D uncertain. CDR3 length: 13 residues. Looked up from germline, CDR1 is MDHEN and CDR2 is SYDVKM. V was shortened by 0 bases and J by 7 bases, with 9 bases between the two germline ends. The DNA of the CDR3 is TGTGCCAGCAGTTTATGGACCTCGGGTGGCTACACCTTC. Translation: CASSLWTSGGYTF.

As DNA, the CDR3 is TGTGCCTGGAGTGTACGCTCTAGCGGGAGTAGGACCGGGGAGCTGTTTTTT. This encodes CAWSVRSSGSRTGELFF. The chain employs TRBV30 and TRBJ2-2, with 10 positions matching TRBD2. With V trimmed by 0 bases and J by 5 bases, 9 bases remained unmatched. Germline values: CDR1 GTSNPN, CDR2 SVGIG (reference sequence). The CDR3 is made up of 17 amino acids.

This chain links TRBV11-2 with TRBJ2-7; D not resolved. The germline V gene has CDR1 SGHAT and CDR2 FQNNGV. This CDR3 is built from 12 residues. Trimming left V 7 bases short and J 3 bases short, with 10 bases between. CDR3 sequence: CASTRDLYEQYF. The CDR3 DNA reads as TGTGCCAGCACCCGAGATCTCTACGAGCAGTACTTC.

This chain links TRBV7-2 with TRBJ2-2; D not certain. Germline V gene data show CDR1 as SGHTA and CDR2 as FQGNSA. The V gene lost 6 bases and the J gene lost 7 bases, with 9 bases spanning the gap. The CDR3 consists of 12 residues. The CDR3 is CASRLILGELFF. CDR3 DNA sequence: TGTGCCAGCAGACTAATTCTCGGGGAGCTGTTTTTT.

The sample holds a few counts of this clone. The rearrangement uses TRBV30 and TRBJ2-2; the match to TRBD2 covers 7 bases. The CDR3 covers 15 residues. The germline CDR1 and CDR2 sequences are GTSNPN and SVGIG (reference sequence). V gave up 5 bases and J gave up 8 bases; unmatched junction bases: 14. The CDR3 coding sequence is TGTGCCTGGGCGGGGTTGGCGGGAGTAGATGGGGAGCTGTTTTTT. This encodes CAWAGLAGVDGELFF.

This clone has just one count. V is TRBV5-6 and J is TRBJ2-5; the D is unclear. The CDR3 sequence is 13 residues long. Germline assignment: CDR1 SGHDT and CDR2 YYEEEE. V was trimmed by 3 bases and J by 5 bases, leaving 11 bases between them. The CDR3 DNA follows: TGTGCCAGCAGCTACCCAGGACCGGAGACCCAGTACTTC. It is translated as CASSYPGPETQYF.

The chain has TRBV5-1 and TRBJ1-2; a possible D gene is TRBD1 (6 bases). CDR3 length equals 12 residues. V shed 1 base and J shed 11 bases, with 12 bases lying between them. From germline, CDR1 is SGHRS and CDR2 YFSETQ. In DNA, the CDR3 is TGCGCCAGCAGCTTGTACAGGGCTACATACACCTTC. It encodes CASSLYRATYTF.

V usage is TRBV18 and J usage is TRBJ1-1; tentatively, D is TRBD1 (6 bases). CDR1 and CDR2 from the germline V gene are KGHSH and LQKENI. This CDR3 comprises 13 residues. The V end was cut by 3 bases, the J end by 10 bases, with 15 bases between. The CDR3, as DNA: TGTGCCAGCTCACCCGGGGGCAGCGGGACAGCTTTCTTT. This translates into CASSPGGSGTAFF.